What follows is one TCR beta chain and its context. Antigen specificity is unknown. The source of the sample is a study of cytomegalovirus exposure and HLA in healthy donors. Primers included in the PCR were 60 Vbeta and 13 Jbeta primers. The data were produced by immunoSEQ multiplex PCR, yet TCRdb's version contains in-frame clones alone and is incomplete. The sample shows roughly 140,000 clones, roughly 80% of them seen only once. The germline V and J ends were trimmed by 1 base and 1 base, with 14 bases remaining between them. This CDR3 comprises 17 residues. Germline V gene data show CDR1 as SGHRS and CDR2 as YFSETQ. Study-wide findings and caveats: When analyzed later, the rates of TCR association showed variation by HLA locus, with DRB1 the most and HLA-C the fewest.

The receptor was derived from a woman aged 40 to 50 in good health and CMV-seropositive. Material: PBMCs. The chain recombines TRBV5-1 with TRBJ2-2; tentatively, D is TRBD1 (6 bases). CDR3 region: CASSLIGSTGNTGELFF. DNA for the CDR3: TGCGCCAGCAGCTTGATTGGATCGACAGGGAACACCGGGGAGCTGTTTTTT.